The 23 T cell receptor beta chains below come from one sample, sequenced in a study of technical replicates of blood from a handful of donors. Libraries were prepared by immunoSEQ multiplex PCR; TCRdb keeps only in-frame clonotypes and omits some of them. The repertoire holds tens of thousands of clones, with 95% to 98% as singletons. Sequencing input: T cells isolated from PBMCs. The receptors derive from a human donor in good health.

This chain uses TRBV25-1 with TRBJ2-5; possibly TRBD2 for D (6 bases). V shed 4 bases and J shed 0 bases, with 9 bases lying between them. The CDR3 has 14 amino acids. Germline loops: CDR1 MGHDK, CDR2 SYGVNS. For the CDR3, the DNA is TGTGCCAGCAGTGGGGCGGGGTACCAAGAGACCCAGTACTTC. Translation: CASSGAGYQETQYF.

This chain joins TRBV5-1 and TRBJ2-7, with TRBD1 matching over 8 bases. Looked up from germline, CDR1 is SGHRS and CDR2 is YFSETQ. V lost 0 bases to trimming and J lost 6 bases; unmatched junction nucleotides: 2. The CDR3 loop spans 13 amino acids. Written as DNA, the CDR3 is TGCGCCAGCAGCTTGGGGCAGGGGGCCGAGCAGTACTTC. Translating it yields CASSLGQGAEQYF.

The rearrangement links TRBV7-9 to TRBJ2-3; D may be TRBD1 (6 bases). V lost 4 bases, J lost 0 bases, and 17 bases lay in between. Looked up from germline, CDR1 is SEHNR and CDR2 is FQNEAQ (reference sequence). The CDR3 length is 17 residues. The CDR3 nucleotides are TGTGCCAGCAGCTCGAGAACGGATGGGACAAGCACAGATACGCAGTATTTT. This gives the protein CASSSRTDGTSTDTQYF.

This clone was observed once. V and J are TRBV6-4 and TRBJ2-1, with TRBD1 as a possible D gene (6 bases). The germline gives CDR1 MRHNA, CDR2 SNTAGT. V was shortened by 5 bases and J by 7 bases, with 12 bases between the two germline ends. The CDR3 totals 13 residues. The CDR3 protein is CASSPDSPNEQFF. The CDR3 bases are TGTGCCAGCAGTCCGGACAGCCCGAATGAGCAGTTCTTC.

The V gene is TRBV7-9, the J gene TRBJ2-7; D possibly corresponds to TRBD1 (5 bases). The V and J ends lost 5 bases and 1 base respectively, with 15 bases between them. The CDR3 extends over 15 amino acids. Germline V lookup: CDR1 SEHNR, CDR2 FQNEAQ (reference sequence). This CDR3 is CASSTLTDASYEQYF. CDR3 nucleotide sequence: TGTGCCAGCAGCACTCTGACAGACGCTTCCTACGAGCAGTACTTC.

This clone was recorded once. The chain is built from TRBV28 and TRBJ2-7; no clear D gene. The CDR3 runs to 15 residues. Trimming removed 2 bases from V and 0 bases from J, with 11 bases in between. Germline lookup yields CDR1 MDHEN and CDR2 SYDVKM. The CDR3 here is CASSLRRIDSYEQYF. For the CDR3, the DNA is TGTGCCAGCAGTTTACGGCGGATCGACTCCTACGAGCAGTACTTC.

The genes are TRBV5-4 and TRBJ1-2; 8 nucleotides agree with TRBD1. V gave up 0 bases and J gave up 4 bases; unmatched junction bases: 14. Germline loops: CDR1 SGHNT, CDR2 YYREEE (reference sequence). The CDR3 consists of 18 residues. The CDR3: CASSLGGQGARGLYGYTF. CDR3 DNA: TGTGCCAGCAGCTTGGGAGGACAGGGTGCCAGGGGCCTCTATGGCTACACCTTC.

V usage is TRBV28 and J usage is TRBJ2-1, with D unclear. The germline V gene encodes CDR1 MDHEN and CDR2 SYDVKM. The CDR3 is 14 amino acids. The germline V and J ends were trimmed by 8 bases and 3 bases, with 14 bases remaining between them. CDR3 DNA: TGTGCCAGCCACACCCCCTCAGGCTACAATGAGCAGTTCTTC. Translating gives CASHTPSGYNEQFF.

This clone was recorded once. This chain joins TRBV19 and TRBJ2-7; 9 bases are shared with TRBD1. The CDR3 extends over 15 amino acids. V lost 1 base to trimming and J lost 6 bases; unmatched junction nucleotides: 7. The germline CDR1 and CDR2 sequences are LNHDA and SQIVND (reference sequence). The CDR3 region is CASSIARDRVFEQYF. DNA for the CDR3: TGTGCCAGTAGTATAGCCCGGGACAGGGTTTTCGAGCAGTACTTC.

The chain is built from TRBV25-1 and TRBJ1-2; possibly TRBD1 for D (5 bases). The CDR3 totals 13 residues. The V end lost 2 bases, the J end lost 4 bases, and 8 bases lay between the germline ends. The germline gives CDR1 MGHDK, CDR2 SYGVNS. In DNA form, the CDR3 reads TGTGCCAGCAGTGAACAGGGTACCTATGGCTACACCTTC. Translating it yields CASSEQGTYGYTF.

This clone was detected only once. The V gene is TRBV19, the J gene TRBJ1-1; TRBD1 might be the D (5 bases). Trimming stripped 5 bases from V and 1 base from J, with 14 bases between. The CDR3 extends over 15 amino acids. Germline-derived CDR1 and CDR2 are LNHDA and SQIVND (reference sequence). The CDR3 here is CASSFTPRGNTEAFF. CDR3 bases: TGTGCCAGTAGTTTCACCCCAAGGGGGAACACTGAAGCTTTCTTT.

The chain couples TRBV15 to TRBJ1-2, with 8 bases aligning to TRBD1. Unmatched junction bases numbered 14, after V lost 0 bases and J lost 8 bases. The CDR3 runs to 17 residues. The germline CDR1 and CDR2 sequences are LNHNV and YYDKDF (reference sequence). The chain's CDR3 is CATSRELYDRGSQGYTF. The CDR3 bases are TGTGCCACCAGCAGAGAACTATACGACAGGGGATCACAGGGCTACACCTTC.

The chain employs TRBV20-1 and TRBJ2-7; TRBD2 is a possible D gene (6 bases). The CDR3 runs to 11 residues. V lost 6 bases to trimming and J lost 7 bases, with 13 bases between them. CDR1 and CDR2 from the germline V gene are DFQATT and SNEGSKA (reference sequence). Written as DNA, the CDR3 is TGCAGTGCGCCCCTAGCGCGAGAGCAGTACTTC. This sequence encodes CSAPLAREQYF.

This rearrangement joins TRBV4-2 to TRBJ2-2; possible D gene TRBD1, 5 bases. The CDR3 runs 18 residues. The V end lost 1 base, the J end lost 4 bases, and 19 bases lay between the germline ends. The germline CDR1 and CDR2 sequences are LGHNA and YNFKEQ. The CDR3 is CASSQVGPQDPSTGELFF. The CDR3 bases are TGTGCCAGCAGCCAAGTAGGCCCACAGGACCCGAGCACCGGGGAGCTGTTTTTT.

The V and J genes are TRBV27 and TRBJ2-3, with TRBD1 as a possible D gene (5 bases). The V gene's germline CDR1 is MNHEY and CDR2 SMNVEV (reference sequence). Trimming stripped 6 bases from V and 4 bases from J, with 17 bases between. This CDR3 spans 15 amino acids. Here the CDR3 DNA reads TGTGCCAGCAGACCTGGACAAACTGTGGCAGATACGCAGTATTTT. Protein product: CASRPGQTVADTQYF.

The chain employs TRBV7-2 and TRBJ1-6; D not certain. The V end lost 4 bases, the J end lost 13 bases, and 11 bases lay between the germline ends. CDR1 SGHTA and CDR2 FQGNSA come from the germline V gene. The CDR3 spans 12 residues. The CDR3 coding sequence is TGTGCCAGCAGCTACAAGAGCGTTCCCCTCCACTTT. Encoded protein: CASSYKSVPLHF.

The V and J genes are TRBV6-5 and TRBJ1-2; D unresolved. In germline, CDR1 is MNHEY, CDR2 SVGAGI. Between the trimmed V and J ends, which lost 2 bases and 1 base, there was a span of 8 bases. The CDR3 is made up of 14 amino acids. The chain's CDR3 is CASSYSSDNYGYTF. DNA of the CDR3: TGTGCCAGCAGTTACAGTTCAGATAACTATGGCTACACCTTC.

V usage is TRBV4-1 and J usage is TRBJ1-1; 8 nucleotides agree with TRBD1. The V gene's germline CDR1 is MGHRA and CDR2 YSYEKL. With 8 bases clipped from V and 8 bases from J, the junction kept 13 bases outside the gene matches. CDR3 size: 14 residues. The CDR3 nucleotides read TGCGCCAGCCGCGGTAGACAGGGGACCCCCGAAGCTTTCTTT. Its translation: CASRGRQGTPEAFF.

CDR3 residues: CASSPSGYGYTF. The CDR3 region has the DNA TGTGCCAGCAGCCCAAGCGGGTATGGCTACACCTTC. V is TRBV27 and J is TRBJ1-2; no definite D call. V was clipped by 6 bases and J by 5 bases, with 10 bases between them. Germline CDR1 reads MNHEY; CDR2 reads SMNVEV (reference sequence). CDR3 length: 12 residues.

The CDR3 spells CASSSGDRGQNIQYF. As DNA, the CDR3 is TGTGCCAGCAGCTCGGGGGACAGGGGCCAAAACATTCAGTACTTC. V is TRBV13 and J is TRBJ2-4, with 10 bases matching TRBD1. Trimming removed 4 bases from V and 5 bases from J; junction bases left unmatched: 5. Germline V lookup: CDR1 PRHDT, CDR2 FYEKMQ (reference sequence). This CDR3 has 15 residues.

This chain uses TRBV14 with TRBJ1-1; D possibly corresponds to TRBD1 (6 bases). The CDR3 length is 11 residues. CDR1 SGHDN and CDR2 FVKESK come from the germline V gene. Trimming took off 6 bases at V and 5 bases at J, with 7 bases between the two ends. The CDR3, as DNA: TGTGCCAGCAGTCAGGGGACTGAAGCTTTCTTT. This gives the protein CASSQGTEAFF.

The chain combines TRBV2 with TRBJ2-1; 8 bases map to TRBD1. Trimming took 8 bases from V and 1 from J; bases not matched to a gene: 7. This CDR3 has 15 amino acids. Germline values: CDR1 SNHLY, CDR2 FYNNEI. CDR3 DNA sequence: TGTGCCAGCCGCGATCAGGGGGCGTCCTACAATGAGCAGTTCTTC. It codes for CASRDQGASYNEQFF.

This chain uses TRBV28 with TRBJ1-1; possible D gene TRBD1, 6 bases. CDR3 length: 14 residues. Germline CDR1 MDHEN, CDR2 SYDVKM. CDR3 protein: CAALKGQSVTEAFF. The CDR3 DNA reads as TGTGCGGCTTTAAAAGGACAGTCGGTCACTGAAGCTTTCTTT.